The 8 T cell receptor beta chains given below trace back to one sample, sequenced in a study of neoadjuvant anti-PD-1 for oral cavity cancer. Sequencing was performed with immunoSEQ multiplex PCR; in TCRdb, only in-frame clones are kept and a portion is missing. The data contain under 85,000 clones, roughly 80% of them seen just once; the ten biggest clones take up about 2.9%. Source: PBMCs, taken before nivolumab (anti-PD-1) treatment. The receptors here all came from a person aged 35-80 years with oral cavity squamous cell carcinoma.

The V and J genes are TRBV10-3 and TRBJ2-1, with no clear D. The V gene's germline CDR1 is ENHRY and CDR2 SYGVKD. Trimming removed 0 bases at V and 0 bases at J, with 6 bases between. This CDR3 spans 15 amino acids. DNA for the CDR3: TGTGCCATCAGTGAGTCATCGGACTCCTACAATGAGCAGTTCTTC. This encodes CAISESSDSYNEQFF.

As for this clone: At one boundary the junction diverges from the germline segment, which might be a read error. This chain uses TRBV2 with TRBJ2-5; D is perhaps TRBD1 (6 bases). CDR3 length equals 15 residues. Germline assignment: CDR1 SNHLY and CDR2 FYNNEI. The DNA of the CDR3 is TGTGCCAGCAGTCCCGGGACACGGGACCAGGAGACCCAGTACTTC. It specifies CASSPGTRDQETQYF. The complete variable domain, with remaining parts taken from reference TRBV2 and TRBJ2-5, reads EPEVTQTPSHQVTQMGQEVILRCVPISNHLYFYWYRQILGQKVEFLVSFYNNEISEKSEIFDDQFSVERPDGSNFTLKIRSTKLEDSAMYFCASSPGTRDQETQYFGPGTRLLVL.

This chain uses TRBV28 with TRBJ2-7, with D uncertain. V was clipped by 4 bases and J by 2 bases, with 15 bases between them. The germline V gene encodes CDR1 MDHEN and CDR2 SYDVKM. The CDR3 contains 15 residues. CDR3 sequence (DNA): TGTGCCAGCAGTTCATCTGATCGGCCTCCCTACGAGCAGTACTTC. Its translation: CASSSSDRPPYEQYF.

This clone was found a few times. Here the CDR3 reads CAGTTGADTQYF. CDR3 sequence (DNA): TGTGCCGGGACGACGGGGGCCGATACGCAGTATTTT. The chain is built from TRBV30 and TRBJ2-3; D is tentatively TRBD1 or TRBD2 (6 bases each). The V end was cut by 8 bases, the J end by 6 bases, with 15 bases between. From germline, CDR1 is GTSNPN and CDR2 SVGIG (reference sequence). There are 12 residues in the CDR3. Filled out from reference TRBV30 and TRBJ2-3, the complete variable domain reads SQTIHQWPATLVQPVGSPLSLECTVEGTSNPNLYWYRQAAGRGLQLLFYSVGIGQISSEVPQNLSASRPQDRQFILSSKKLLLSDSGFYLCAGTTGADTQYFGPGTRLTVL.

The rearrangement links TRBV11-2 to TRBJ2-7, with D possibly matching TRBD1 (5 bases). Germline loops: CDR1 SGHAT, CDR2 FQNNGV. V was cut by 4 bases and J by 3 bases, with 10 bases left in between. This CDR3 is 13 amino acids long. Here the CDR3 reads CASSSKTDYEQYF. The CDR3, as DNA: TGTGCCAGCAGCTCTAAGACAGACTACGAGCAGTACTTC.

This rearrangement joins TRBV30 to TRBJ1-1, with 7 bases that match TRBD1. This CDR3 contains 14 residues. J gave up 2 bases and V 3 bases, and 6 bases lay outside the gene matches. Germline lookup yields CDR1 GTSNPN and CDR2 SVGIG (reference sequence). The CDR3 DNA reads TGTGCCTGGAGCCCTAGGGGGCAAAACACTGAAGCTTTCTTT. Residues: CAWSPRGQNTEAFF.

The rearrangement joins TRBV5-4 to TRBJ2-3; no clear D gene. V was pared by 2 bases and J by 2 bases, with 6 bases between. The CDR3 contains 13 residues. Germline loops: CDR1 SGHNT, CDR2 YYREEE (reference sequence). The CDR3 region is CASSLDPTDTQYF. In DNA form, the CDR3 reads TGTGCCAGCAGCTTAGACCCCACAGATACGCAGTATTTT. The complete variable domain, with remaining parts taken from reference TRBV5-4 and TRBJ2-3, reads ETGVTQSPTHLIKTRGQQVTLRCSSQSGHNTVSWYQQALGQGPQFIFQYYREEENGRGNFPPRFSGLQFPNYSSELNVNALELDDSALYLCASSLDPTDTQYFGPGTRLTVL.

This clone appeared a few times. V usage is TRBV5-1 and J usage is TRBJ1-2, with 7 bases lining up with TRBD1. Looked up from germline, CDR1 is SGHRS and CDR2 is YFSETQ. The CDR3 sequence is 15 residues long. Unmatched junction bases numbered 7, after V lost 1 base and J lost 4 bases. The CDR3 DNA is TGCGCCAGCAGCTTGACAGGGGCAGTCCCCTATGGCTACACCTTC. Translation: CASSLTGAVPYGYTF.